One sample yielded the 23 T cell receptor beta chains listed below, sequenced in a study of cytomegalovirus exposure and HLA in healthy donors. The PCR had 60 Vbeta and 13 Jbeta primers. Produced via immunoSEQ multiplex PCR; TCRdb's table is partial and in-frame only. The table records fewer than 85,000 clones, roughly four fifths of them present only once. The sample consisted of PBMCs. The origin of the receptors is a male donor in good health and CMV-seropositive.

In its sample, this clone was seen a few times. The chain recombines TRBV5-6 with TRBJ1-5; 7 bases fit TRBD1. The V gene end was trimmed by 2 bases and the J gene end by 2 bases; junction bases not matched to a gene: 1. Germline CDR1 is SGHDT and CDR2 is YYEEEE. The CDR3 loop spans 14 amino acids. CDR3 in DNA: TGTGCCAGCAGCTTTGGACAGGGCAATCAGCCCCAGCATTTT. Its protein product is CASSFGQGNQPQHF.

The rearrangement uses TRBV25-1 and TRBJ2-1, with 9 bases fitting TRBD1. The V and J ends lost 1 base and 3 bases, in that order; junction bases with no gene match: 1. Germline CDR1 and CDR2: MGHDK and SYGVNS. This CDR3 spans 15 amino acids. The CDR3 DNA is TGTGCCAGCAGTGAATGGGGACAGGGCTACAATGAGCAGTTCTTC. It is translated as CASSEWGQGYNEQFF.

This chain joins TRBV15 and TRBJ2-7, with TRBD2 as a possible D gene (6 bases). The germline CDR1 and CDR2 sequences are LNHNV and YYDKDF (reference sequence). The CDR3 has 12 residues. The V and J ends lost 5 bases and 7 bases respectively, with 12 bases between them. CDR3 nucleotide sequence: TGTGCCACCAGCCGGGGGTTCGGGGAGCAGTACTTC. It yields the protein CATSRGFGEQYF.

This clone was seen only a few times. The chain has TRBV9 and TRBJ2-1; no clear D. The germline V and J ends were trimmed by 4 bases and 4 bases, with 9 bases remaining between them. CDR3 length equals 13 residues. Germline CDR1 SGDLS, CDR2 YYNGEE. CDR3 in amino acids: CASSSPPYNEQFF. CDR3 DNA sequence: TGTGCCAGCAGCTCCCCCCCTTACAATGAGCAGTTCTTC.

The rearrangement joins TRBV7-3 to TRBJ2-3; weak D call: TRBD2 (5 bases). Germline V CDR1 and CDR2: SGHTA, FQGTGA. CDR3 length equals 15 residues. The V end lost 5 bases, the J end lost 4 bases, and 16 bases lay between the germline ends. The CDR3 region is CASSASPRSADTQYF. As DNA, the CDR3 is TGTGCCAGCAGCGCCAGCCCCCGTAGCGCAGATACGCAGTATTTT.

The chain joins TRBV2 to TRBJ1-4; no clear D gene. With 0 bases removed from V and 5 bases from J, the gap between germline ends came to 10 bases. CDR1 is SNHLY and CDR2 is FYNNEI in the germline V gene. This CDR3 has 15 amino acids. DNA for the CDR3: TGTGCCAGCAGTGAAGCGCTTGGGAGCAATGAAAAACTGTTTTTT. This translates into CASSEALGSNEKLFF.

The DNA of the CDR3 is TGTGCCAGCAGCACCGGACAGGGGGCGACCGAGCAGTACTTC. Protein product: CASSTGQGATEQYF. The V call is TRBV5-8, the J call TRBJ2-7; TRBD1 agrees at 11 bases. Trimming at V came to 4 bases and at J to 6 bases, leaving 6 bases not matched to a gene. This CDR3 has 14 residues. From germline, CDR1 is SGHTS and CDR2 YDEGEE.

V gene TRBV5-1 combines with J gene TRBJ2-2; 9 bases are a match to TRBD1. The CDR3 totals 17 residues. From germline, CDR1 is SGHRS and CDR2 YFSETQ. Trimming at V came to 2 bases and at J to 0 bases, leaving 5 bases not matched to a gene. The CDR3 sequence is CASSFFRDRANTGELFF. In DNA, the CDR3 is TGCGCCAGCAGCTTTTTCCGGGACAGGGCGAACACCGGGGAGCTGTTTTTT.

This clone was found once. V gene TRBV5-1 combines with J gene TRBJ2-3; 9 nucleotides agree with TRBD1. CDR1 is SGHRS and CDR2 is YFSETQ in the germline V gene. The CDR3 extends over 15 amino acids. V was pared by 9 bases and J by 1 base, with 9 bases of the junction left unmatched. CDR3 DNA sequence: TGCGCCATTGAACAGGGGGCAGGCGGCACAGATACGCAGTATTTT. This sequence encodes CAIEQGAGGTDTQYF.

The chain recombines TRBV2 with TRBJ1-5; the D is unclear. Germline CDR1 is SNHLY and CDR2 is FYNNEI. The CDR3 has 15 amino acids. V lost 5 bases, J lost 5 bases, and 16 bases lay in between. The CDR3 DNA sequence: TGTGCCAGCAGTCTCCTCCGTCCCGTTTATCAGCCCCAGCATTTT. This gives the protein CASSLLRPVYQPQHF.

The chain uses TRBV29-1 and TRBJ1-2; D is ambiguous. Germline V gene sequence: CDR1 SQVTM, CDR2 ANQGSEA. The CDR3 runs 11 residues. V was pared by 6 bases and J by 6 bases, with 11 bases between. In DNA, the CDR3 is TGCAGCGTCGTCAGCGGGGATGGCTACACCTTC. Protein sequence: CSVVSGDGYTF.

The gene calls are TRBV27 and TRBJ2-4; the D is unclear. Germline V gene lookup returns CDR1 MNHEY and CDR2 SMNVEV (reference sequence). This CDR3 contains 18 residues. V gave up 1 base and J gave up 0 bases, with 16 bases separating them. The chain's CDR3 is CASSLYSPSVLAKNIQYF. The DNA for the CDR3 is TGTGCCAGCAGTTTATATTCCCCGTCAGTTCTAGCCAAAAACATTCAGTACTTC.

The chain uses TRBV11-2 and TRBJ2-1; 10 nucleotides agree with TRBD2. The CDR3 extends over 15 amino acids. V gave up 0 bases and J gave up 7 bases; unmatched junction bases: 3. Germline V gives CDR1 SGHAT, CDR2 FQNNGV. The CDR3 nucleotides are TGTGCCAGCAGCTTAGAAGCGGGGGGGCGAAATGAGCAGTTCTTC. Protein product: CASSLEAGGRNEQFF.

On this clone itself: Its ends do not fully match the called genes, so a read error is possible. This sequence joins TRBV7-9 and TRBJ2-5, with D maybe TRBD1 (6 bases). This CDR3 has 15 residues. The germline gives CDR1 SEHNR, CDR2 FQNEAQ (reference sequence). CDR3 bases: TGTTCCAGCAGCTCATTACAGGGTACAAGTGAAAACCAGTACTTC. Translation gives CSSSSLQGTSENQYF.

The chain carries TRBV19 and TRBJ2-3, with a possible D match to TRBD1 (6 bases). This CDR3 has 15 residues. Germline V gene sequence: CDR1 LNHDA, CDR2 SQIVND (reference sequence). The V end was cut by 5 bases, the J end by 0 bases, with 12 bases between. DNA of the CDR3: TGTGCCAGTAGTTATGGGGACATAAGCACAGATACGCAGTATTTT. It codes for CASSYGDISTDTQYF.

The gene calls are TRBV7-3 and TRBJ2-3, with 12 nucleotides matching TRBD2. This CDR3 comprises 16 residues. Germline CDR1 and CDR2: SGHTA and FQGTGA. Unmatched junction bases numbered 8, after V lost 5 bases and J lost 5 bases. CDR3 DNA: TGTGCCAGCAGCCGGCGACTAGCGGGAGAGGTAGATACGCAGTATTTT. Protein: CASSRRLAGEVDTQYF.

J is TRBJ2-7 and V is TRBV9; 9 nucleotides align to TRBD2. The CDR3 length is 16 residues. Germline lookup yields CDR1 SGDLS and CDR2 YYNGEE. V shed 0 bases, J shed 0 bases, and the junction held 4 bases outside the gene matches. The CDR3 nucleotides read TGTGCCAGCAGCGTAGATTCTAGCGGGAACTCCTACGAGCAGTACTTC. Translation: CASSVDSSGNSYEQYF.

The chain combines TRBV5-1 with TRBJ2-7; 7 bases align to TRBD2. Germline assignment: CDR1 SGHRS and CDR2 YFSETQ. The length of the CDR3 is 14 residues. V lost 7 bases to trimming and J lost 4 bases; unmatched junction nucleotides: 11. The CDR3 spells CASAPAGGYYEQYF. The DNA for the CDR3 is TGCGCCAGCGCCCCGGCCGGGGGGTATTACGAGCAGTACTTC.

This rearrangement joins TRBV7-8 to TRBJ1-5, with a tentative D call TRBD1 (5 bases). CDR1 and CDR2 from the germline V gene are SGHVS and FQNEAQ. There are 15 residues in the CDR3. The V and J ends lost 1 base and 3 bases respectively, with 10 bases between them. The CDR3 sequence: CASSLEQAYNQPQHF. The CDR3 DNA is TGTGCCAGCAGCTTAGAACAGGCCTACAATCAGCCCCAGCATTTT.

The chain is built from TRBV5-1 and TRBJ2-3; no clear D. Trimming removed 0 bases at V and 3 bases at J, with 5 bases between. CDR3 length: 13 residues. In germline, CDR1 is SGHRS, CDR2 YFSETQ. CDR3 loop: CASSLELTDTQYF. CDR3 sequence (DNA): TGCGCCAGCAGCTTGGAACTAACAGATACGCAGTATTTT.

The CDR3 protein is CASSVGTGAYEQYF. The CDR3 nucleotides are TGTGCCAGCAGCGTAGGTACAGGGGCCTACGAGCAGTACTTC. The chain recombines TRBV9 with TRBJ2-7, with 7 nucleotides matching TRBD1. V was clipped by 0 bases and J by 2 bases; unmatched bases: 2. The CDR3 spans 14 residues. CDR1 and CDR2 (germline): SGDLS, YYNGEE. Filled out from reference TRBV9 and TRBJ2-7, the complete variable domain reads DSGVTQTPKHLITATGQRVTLRCSPRSGDLSVYWYQQSLDQGLQFLIQYYNGEERAKGNILERFSAQQFPDLHSELNLSSLELGDSALYFCASSVGTGAYEQYFGPGTRLTVT.

This clone showed up just a few times. The V call is TRBV7-9, the J call TRBJ2-7; D remains ambiguous. The CDR3 sequence is 11 residues long. From germline, CDR1 is SEHNR and CDR2 FQNEAQ (reference sequence). Deletions cut 5 bases from V and 2 bases from J, with 4 bases between. In nucleotides, the CDR3 is TGTGCCAGCAGCCCCGCCTACGAGCAGTACTTC. Its protein is CASSPAYEQYF.

V and J are TRBV5-1 and TRBJ1-3; perhaps TRBD1 as D (5 bases). V lost 4 bases, J lost 0 bases, and 14 bases lay in between. Germline V gene sequence: CDR1 SGHRS, CDR2 YFSETQ. This CDR3 has 16 residues. CDR3 protein: CASSPGVRRSGNTIYF. CDR3 nucleotide sequence: TGCGCCAGCAGCCCGGGGGTACGTCGCTCTGGAAACACCATATATTTT. Supplemented by reference TRBV5-1 and TRBJ1-3, the full variable domain reads KAGVTQTPRYLIKTRGQQVTLSCSPISGHRSVSWYQQTPGQGLQFLFEYFSETQRNKGNFPGRFSGRQFSNSRSEMNVSTLELGDSALYLCASSPGVRRSGNTIYFGEGSWLTVV.